The clone carrying this T cell receptor (beta chain) was recorded at least ten times. Its antigen is not identified. Patients were excluded for uncontrolled infection, other autoimmune disease, pregnancy or lactation. The sample originates from a study of T cells in Graves' hyperthyroidism and ophthalmopathy. TCR beta CDR3 region amplification was performed from RNA transcripts. HTBI primers were the set used in a first-round RT-PCR of the TCR CDR3. Each CDR3 protein is one row after TCRdb ran MiXCR on the multiplex PCR reads. This sample yields 350,000 to 450,000 distinct CDR3 sequences, of which about 18% are seen a single time; around a third belongs to the top ten. Study findings and constraints: Ophthalmopathy stood apart from stable hyperthyroidism in a 13 V-J model. Blood also carried most thyroid clonotypes expanded above 0.001.

The CDR3 loop spans 13 amino acids. Germline assignment: CDR1 MDHEN and CDR2 SYDVKM. Trimming removed 5 bases from V and 8 bases from J, with 15 bases in between. Sequenced material: blood. The sequence was obtained from a woman under 40 with Graves' hyperthyroidism that later progressed to Graves' ophthalmopathy. The V call is TRBV28, the J call TRBJ1-2; no reliable D call. The CDR3 is CASSLPEDRGYTF. The CDR3 bases are TGTGCCAGCAGTCTCCCCGAGGATCGGGGCTACACCTTC.